Listed here is a single T cell receptor (beta chain). The data were obtained in a study of immune characterization of retroperitoneal liposarcoma. From the PCR reads, TCRdb called clonotypes with MiXCR, one entry per CDR3 protein. The sample has over 10,000 distinct CDR3 sequences; roughly 47% are singletons. The CDR3 totals 16 residues. Germline CDR1 MNHEY, CDR2 SMNVEV (reference sequence). The J segment lost 4 bases and the V segment lost 5 bases, leaving 5 bases of the junction unmatched. The clonotype was recovered from a female donor with retroperitoneal liposarcoma. The chain is built from TRBV27 and TRBJ2-1; 13 bases agree with TRBD2. The source material was tumor tissue. The CDR3 nucleotides read TGTGCCAGCAGTCCAGGGACTAGCGGGATATACAATGAGCAGTTCTTC. Protein sequence: CASSPGTSGIYNEQFF.